What follows is one T cell receptor beta chain and its context. This CDR3 region has 15 residues. Germline-derived CDR1 and CDR2 are DFQATT and SNEGSKA (reference sequence). TCRdb reworked the 5' RACE reads into one entry per CDR3 protein, no DNA. The ten most abundant clones cover roughly 2.6% of a sample with about 380,000 distinct CDR3 sequences. This sample stems from a study of monozygotic twins with inflammatory bowel disease. Researchers collected over 2 ml of blood per donor. The source of this sequence is a human donor with ulcerative colitis or Crohn's disease, or a healthy co-twin of an affected twin (not recorded which). The material sequenced was blood. The gene calls are TRBV20-1 and TRBJ2-5; TCRdb selects TRBD1, and the lack of DNA leaves this call unchecked. The CDR3 region is CSARDLSGGSETQYF.